This T cell receptor beta chain was found in a study of post-analysis software for immune sequencing data. Study results and limitations: Controls showed lower frequencies than patients for 5 or 6 TRBV segments, and TRBV5-6, TRBV5-1 and TRBV20-1 were among these.

Germline CDR1 SQVTM, CDR2 ANQGSEA. This CDR3 has 13 amino acids. The germline V and J ends were trimmed by 6 bases and 6 bases, with 18 bases remaining between them. Points on this clonotype: Its antigen remains unknown.

Every TCR beta cDNA library bore unique molecular identifiers. TCRdb passed the PCR reads through MiXCR, listing each CDR3 protein once. The sample shows some 700,000 distinct CDR3 sequences, approximately 60% of them seen only once. The sample taken for sequencing was blood. The TCR comes from a girl under 10 years old with multiple sclerosis. V gene TRBV29-1 combines with J gene TRBJ2-7; the D call may be TRBD1 or TRBD2 (6 bases each). Here the CDR3 reads CSVGLDRRGEQYF. CDR3 DNA: TGCAGCGTCGGACTCGACAGGAGGGGCGAGCAGTACTTC.